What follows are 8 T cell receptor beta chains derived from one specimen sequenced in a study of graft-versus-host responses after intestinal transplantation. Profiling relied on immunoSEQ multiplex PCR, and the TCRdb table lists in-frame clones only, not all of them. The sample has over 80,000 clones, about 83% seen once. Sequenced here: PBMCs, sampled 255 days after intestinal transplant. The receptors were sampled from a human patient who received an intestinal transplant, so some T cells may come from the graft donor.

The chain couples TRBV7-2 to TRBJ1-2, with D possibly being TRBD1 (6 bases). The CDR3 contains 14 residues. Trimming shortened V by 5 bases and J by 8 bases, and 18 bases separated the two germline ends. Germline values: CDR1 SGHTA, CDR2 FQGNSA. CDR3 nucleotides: TGTGCCAGCAGCCCCACGAAAGGGGGGAAAGGCTACACCTTC. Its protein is CASSPTKGGKGYTF.

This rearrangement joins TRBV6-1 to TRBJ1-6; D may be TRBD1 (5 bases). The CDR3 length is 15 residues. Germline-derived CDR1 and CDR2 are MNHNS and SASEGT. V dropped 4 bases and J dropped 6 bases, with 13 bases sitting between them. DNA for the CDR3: TGTGCCAGCAGTGGTCGGGGGGATTTTAATTCACCCCTCCACTTT. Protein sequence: CASSGRGDFNSPLHF.

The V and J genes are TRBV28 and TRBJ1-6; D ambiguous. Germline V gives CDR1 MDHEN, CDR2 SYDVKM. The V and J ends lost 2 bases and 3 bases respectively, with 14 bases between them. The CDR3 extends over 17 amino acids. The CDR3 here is CASSLVSGYGYNSPLHF. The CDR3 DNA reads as TGTGCCAGCAGTTTAGTGTCGGGGTATGGCTATAATTCACCCCTCCACTTT.

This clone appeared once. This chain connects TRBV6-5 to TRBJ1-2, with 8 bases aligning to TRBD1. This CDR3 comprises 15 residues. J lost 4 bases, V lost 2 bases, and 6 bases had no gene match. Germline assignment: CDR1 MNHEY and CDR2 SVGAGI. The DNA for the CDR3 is TGTGCCAGCAGTTACGCCTCAGGGGGCATCTATGGCTACACCTTC. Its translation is CASSYASGGIYGYTF.

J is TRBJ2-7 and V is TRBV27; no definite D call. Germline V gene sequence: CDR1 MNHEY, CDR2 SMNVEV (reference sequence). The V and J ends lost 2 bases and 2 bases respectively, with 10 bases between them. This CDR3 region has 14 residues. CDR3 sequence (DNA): TGTGCCAGCAGTTTAGGGCTGAACCCCTACGAGCAGTACTTC. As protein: CASSLGLNPYEQYF.

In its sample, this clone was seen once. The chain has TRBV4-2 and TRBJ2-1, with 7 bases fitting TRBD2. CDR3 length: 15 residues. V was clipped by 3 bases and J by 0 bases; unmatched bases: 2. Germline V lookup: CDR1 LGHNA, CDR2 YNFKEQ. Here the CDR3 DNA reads TGTGCCAGCAGCCAGAGGACTAGCTCCTACAATGAGCAGTTCTTC. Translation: CASSQRTSSYNEQFF.

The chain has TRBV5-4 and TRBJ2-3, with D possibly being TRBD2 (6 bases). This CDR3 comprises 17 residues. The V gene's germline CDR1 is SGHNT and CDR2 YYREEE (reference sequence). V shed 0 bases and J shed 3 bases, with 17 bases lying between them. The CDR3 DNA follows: TGTGCCAGCAGCTTGGGAATTGGGGACTGGCAAACAGATACGCAGTATTTT. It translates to CASSLGIGDWQTDTQYF.

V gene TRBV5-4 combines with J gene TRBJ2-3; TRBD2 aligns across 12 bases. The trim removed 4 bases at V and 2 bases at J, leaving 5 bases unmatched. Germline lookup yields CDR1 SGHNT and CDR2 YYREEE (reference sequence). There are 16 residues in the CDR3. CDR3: CASSGGLAGYTDTQYF. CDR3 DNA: TGTGCCAGCAGCGGGGGACTAGCGGGCTACACAGATACGCAGTATTTT. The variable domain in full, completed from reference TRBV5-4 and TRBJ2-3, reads ETGVTQSPTHLIKTRGQQVTLRCSSQSGHNTVSWYQQALGQGPQFIFQYYREEENGRGNFPPRFSGLQFPNYSSELNVNALELDDSALYLCASSGGLAGYTDTQYFGPGTRLTVL.